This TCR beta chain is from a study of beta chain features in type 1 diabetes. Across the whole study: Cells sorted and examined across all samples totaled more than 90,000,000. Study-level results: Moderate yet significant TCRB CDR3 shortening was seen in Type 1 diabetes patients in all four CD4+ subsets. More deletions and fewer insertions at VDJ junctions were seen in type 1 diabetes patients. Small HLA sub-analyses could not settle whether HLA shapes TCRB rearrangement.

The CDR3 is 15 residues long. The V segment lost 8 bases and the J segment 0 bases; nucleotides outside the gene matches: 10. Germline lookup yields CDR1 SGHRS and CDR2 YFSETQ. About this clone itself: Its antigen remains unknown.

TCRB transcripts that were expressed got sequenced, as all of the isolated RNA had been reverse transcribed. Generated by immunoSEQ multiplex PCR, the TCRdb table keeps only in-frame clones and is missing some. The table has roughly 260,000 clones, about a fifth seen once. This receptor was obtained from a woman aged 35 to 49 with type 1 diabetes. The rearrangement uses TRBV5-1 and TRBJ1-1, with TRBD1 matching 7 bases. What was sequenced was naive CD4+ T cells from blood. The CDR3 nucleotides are TGCGCCAGTTTGCCGACGACAGGGCTGAACACTGAAGCTTTCTTT. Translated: CASLPTTGLNTEAFF.